Following are 30 T cell receptor beta chains from one sample sequenced in a study of T cell responses to AZD1222 COVID-19 vaccine. The protocol was immunoSEQ multiplex PCR, while the TCRdb copy is restricted to in-frame clones and leaves out a portion. The data show approximately 70,000 clones, around 83% seen once. Here the sequenced sample was peripheral blood, taken on day 0 of AZD1222 vaccination. The receptors come from an adult in good health.

The chain links TRBV5-6 to TRBJ1-2; D might be TRBD1 (6 bases). The germline V and J ends were trimmed by 0 bases and 4 bases, with 10 bases remaining between them. Germline CDR1 and CDR2: SGHDT and YYEEEE. The length of the CDR3 is 14 residues. CDR3 protein: CASSLAGQTYGYTF. The DNA of the CDR3 is TGTGCCAGCAGCTTGGCGGGACAAACCTATGGCTACACCTTC.

The chain has TRBV24-1 and TRBJ2-3; D not certain. Germline V CDR1 and CDR2: KGHDR, SFDVKD. The CDR3 spans 16 residues. V was clipped by 1 base and J by 6 bases, with 16 bases between them. For the CDR3, the DNA is TGTGCCACCAGTGATTTAGGGCACCCCAATGGGGATACGCAGTATTTT. Residues: CATSDLGHPNGDTQYF.

V usage is TRBV19 and J usage is TRBJ2-3; D gene uncertain. Germline V gene lookup returns CDR1 LNHDA and CDR2 SQIVND (reference sequence). The CDR3 loop spans 15 amino acids. V was clipped by 1 base and J by 0 bases, with 8 bases between them. As DNA, the CDR3 is TGTGCCAGTAGTATAGTTGCGTTTAGCACAGATACGCAGTATTTT. Translating it yields CASSIVAFSTDTQYF.

The V gene is TRBV27, the J gene TRBJ1-2; TRBD1 aligns across 11 bases. V was pared by 5 bases and J by 4 bases, with 6 bases of the junction left unmatched. This CDR3 spans 15 amino acids. CDR1 is MNHEY and CDR2 is SMNVEV in the germline V gene (reference sequence). CDR3 DNA: TGTGCCAGCAGTCCGGACAGGGGGCGCCCCTATGGCTACACCTTC. Amino acids: CASSPDRGRPYGYTF.

The chain carries TRBV6-5 and TRBJ1-4; 7 bases match TRBD1. CDR1 MNHEY and CDR2 SVGAGI come from the germline V gene. The trim removed 6 bases at V and 2 bases at J, leaving 3 bases unmatched. The CDR3 covers 14 residues. The CDR3 sequence is CASRRQGTNEKLFF. In nucleotides, the CDR3 is TGTGCCAGCAGGAGACAGGGTACTAATGAAAAACTGTTTTTT.

V gene TRBV11-1 combines with J gene TRBJ2-7; 10 nucleotides match TRBD2. The CDR3 spans 15 residues. Germline assignment: CDR1 SGHAT and CDR2 FQDESV (reference sequence). V gave up 5 bases and J gave up 0 bases; unmatched junction bases: 4. The CDR3: CASSLLAGDSYEQYF. CDR3 coding DNA: TGTGCCAGCAGCCTGCTAGCGGGGGACTCCTACGAGCAGTACTTC.

The chain uses TRBV5-1 and TRBJ1-1, with D unclear. This CDR3 contains 13 residues. V dropped 2 bases and J dropped 3 bases, with 8 bases sitting between them. Germline CDR1 is SGHRS and CDR2 is YFSETQ. In nucleotides, the CDR3 is TGCGCCAGCAGCTTTGTAAGGGACACTGAAGCTTTCTTT. Protein product: CASSFVRDTEAFF. The full variable domain, with the rest looked up from reference TRBV5-1 and TRBJ1-1, is KAGVTQTPRYLIKTRGQQVTLSCSPISGHRSVSWYQQTPGQGLQFLFEYFSETQRNKGNFPGRFSGRQFSNSRSEMNVSTLELGDSALYLCASSFVRDTEAFFGQGTRLTVV.

The chain is built from TRBV6-5 and TRBJ2-2; D is perhaps TRBD1 (6 bases). V lost 4 bases and J 3 bases, leaving 12 bases between the germline ends. The CDR3 runs to 15 residues. Germline CDR1 is MNHEY and CDR2 is SVGAGI. The CDR3 nucleotides are TGTGCCAGCAGTTTCGGACAGCGACACACCGGGGAGCTGTTTTTT. This encodes CASSFGQRHTGELFF.

The chain uses TRBV6-1 and TRBJ2-1; perhaps TRBD2 as D (5 bases). Germline V gene lookup returns CDR1 MNHNS and CDR2 SASEGT. The CDR3 is made up of 13 amino acids. With 3 bases removed from V and 10 bases from J, the gap between germline ends came to 13 bases. CDR3 protein: CASSELGPGEQFF. In DNA, the CDR3 is TGTGCCAGCAGTGAGCTCGGACCGGGGGAGCAGTTCTTC.

A few counts support this clone. The rearrangement links TRBV9 to TRBJ1-3; possible D gene TRBD1, 5 bases. Trimming shortened V by 4 bases and J by 0 bases, and 8 bases separated the two germline ends. Germline CDR1 reads SGDLS; CDR2 reads YYNGEE. The CDR3 covers 14 residues. CDR3: CASSSDNSGNTIYF. CDR3 coding DNA: TGTGCCAGCAGCTCGGACAACTCTGGAAACACCATATATTTT.

This chain connects TRBV18 to TRBJ2-1, with D perhaps matching TRBD2 (6 bases). The V gene lost 3 bases and the J gene lost 5 bases, with 8 bases spanning the gap. The germline gives CDR1 KGHSH, CDR2 LQKENI. The CDR3 length is 13 residues. CDR3 sequence: CASSPGLNNEQFF. CDR3 bases: TGTGCCAGCTCACCGGGACTCAACAATGAGCAGTTCTTC.

This chain uses TRBV18 with TRBJ2-3; possible D gene TRBD2, 5 bases. Trimming removed 6 bases from V and 3 bases from J, with 10 bases in between. The CDR3 runs 13 residues. CDR1 KGHSH and CDR2 LQKENI come from the germline V gene. This CDR3 reads CASSRVATDTQYF. The DNA for the CDR3 is TGTGCCAGCTCCCGGGTAGCGACAGATACGCAGTATTTT.

V is TRBV7-6 and J is TRBJ1-2; a possible D gene is TRBD1 (6 bases). The CDR3 length is 15 residues. Trimming removed 5 bases at V and 0 bases at J, with 13 bases between. Germline values: CDR1 SGHVS, CDR2 FNYEAQ. CDR3 residues: CASSPQTGPNYGYTF. The CDR3 DNA reads as TGTGCCAGCAGCCCACAGACAGGACCTAACTATGGCTACACCTTC. The full variable domain, with the rest looked up from reference TRBV7-6 and TRBJ1-2, is GAGVSQSPRYKVTKRGQDVALRCDPISGHVSLYWYRQALGQGPEFLTYFNYEAQQDKSGLPNDRFSAERPEGSISTLTIQRTEQRDSAMYRCASSPQTGPNYGYTFGSGTRLTVV.

The chain uses TRBV24-1 and TRBJ2-1, with TRBD2 matching over 10 bases. Germline CDR1 reads KGHDR; CDR2 reads SFDVKD. This CDR3 has 14 residues. Losses at the gene ends were 4 bases for V and 10 bases for J; bases not matched to a gene: 6. The CDR3 DNA reads as TGTGCCACCAGTGACAGCGGGGGGGCCGTAGAGCAGTTCTTC. Residues: CATSDSGGAVEQFF.

The V gene is TRBV5-1, the J gene TRBJ2-1; no clear D gene. This CDR3 comprises 13 residues. CDR1 and CDR2 (germline): SGHRS, YFSETQ. V lost 0 bases, J lost 9 bases, and 10 bases lay in between. DNA of the CDR3: TGCGCCAGCAGCTTGGTGGGCCCTGGTGAGCAGTTCTTC. Translation: CASSLVGPGEQFF.

The gene calls are TRBV28 and TRBJ1-6; D gene ambiguous. This CDR3 has 11 residues. V lost 6 bases to trimming and J lost 7 bases, with 4 bases between them. Germline CDR1 reads MDHEN; CDR2 reads SYDVKM. As DNA, the CDR3 is TGTGCCAGCAGGATGAATTCACCCCTCCACTTT. The encoded protein is CASRMNSPLHF. The whole variable domain, filled in from reference TRBV28 and TRBJ1-6, reads DVKVTQSSRYLVKRTGEKVFLECVQDMDHENMFWYRQDPGLGLRLIYFSYDVKMKEKGDIPEGYSVSREKKERFSLILESASTNQTSMYLCASRMNSPLHFGNGTRLTVT.

In its sample, this clone was seen a few times. The chain employs TRBV4-2 and TRBJ1-4, with D perhaps matching TRBD1 (5 bases). Trimming shortened V by 0 bases and J by 10 bases, and 15 bases separated the two germline ends. The CDR3 is made up of 15 amino acids. Germline V gene lookup returns CDR1 LGHNA and CDR2 YNFKEQ. In nucleotides, the CDR3 is TGTGCCAGCAGCCAAGATGGGGGACCTGGCCCAAAACTGTTTTTT. The encoded protein is CASSQDGGPGPKLFF.

The table lists this clone with a few counts. This chain links TRBV18 with TRBJ2-1; D call uncertain. Germline CDR1 KGHSH, CDR2 LQKENI. CDR3 length equals 11 residues. Trimming removed 5 bases at V and 8 bases at J, with 7 bases between. The CDR3 region is CASSSEYEQFF. In DNA form, the CDR3 reads TGTGCCAGCTCATCCGAATATGAGCAGTTCTTC.

The rearrangement joins TRBV15 to TRBJ2-3; maybe TRBD2 (6 bases). Germline values: CDR1 LNHNV, CDR2 YYDKDF (reference sequence). This CDR3 has 15 residues. Trimming cost V 0 bases and J 1 base, with 8 bases left between them. As DNA, the CDR3 is TGTGCCACCAGCAGAGATGGAGGGGGCACAGATACGCAGTATTTT. It is translated as CATSRDGGGTDTQYF.

The V and J genes are TRBV6-5 and TRBJ1-2, with 8 bases fitting TRBD1. The CDR3 runs 13 residues. Germline assignment: CDR1 MNHEY and CDR2 SVGAGI. Unmatched junction bases numbered 5, after V lost 6 bases and J lost 5 bases. The CDR3 loop reads CASRVGQGYGYTF. CDR3 nucleotides: TGTGCCAGCAGAGTAGGACAGGGATATGGCTACACCTTC.

The chain recombines TRBV16 with TRBJ2-7; either TRBD1 or TRBD2 may supply D (5 bases each). CDR1 is KGHSY, CDR2 FQNENV, per germline. V was pared by 2 bases and J by 10 bases, with 12 bases between. The CDR3 has 12 residues. The CDR3 spells CASSQRRGDQYF. The CDR3 region has the DNA TGTGCCAGCAGCCAAAGGCGAGGGGACCAGTACTTC.

The rearrangement uses TRBV3-1 (or the pseudogene TRBV3-2) and TRBJ2-1, with 12 positions matching TRBD2. The junction had 6 bases not matched to a gene; V was cut back by 3 bases and J by 3 bases. Germline assignment: CDR1 LGHDT and CDR2 YNNKEL (reference sequence). CDR3 size: 17 residues. The CDR3 coding sequence is TGTGCCAGCAGCCATGGGCAACTAGCGGGGGGCTACAATGAGCAGTTCTTC. This translates into CASSHGQLAGGYNEQFF.

There are a few counts of this clone. The V gene is TRBV12-3 or TRBV12-4, the J gene TRBJ1-1; D is unresolved. V lost 3 bases, J lost 10 bases, and 9 bases lay in between. CDR3 length equals 11 residues. The CDR3 DNA follows: TGTGCCAGCAGTTTGTACTCGGGAGCTTTCTTT. This codes for CASSLYSGAFF.

The rearrangement joins TRBV5-5 to TRBJ2-7, with D uncertain. V was trimmed by 5 bases and J by 1 base, leaving 16 bases between them. The CDR3 is 15 amino acids. Looked up from germline, CDR1 is SGHKS and CDR2 is YYEKEE (reference sequence). The CDR3 sequence is CASRITTHPSYEQYF. The CDR3 region has the DNA TGTGCCAGCAGGATTACAACTCACCCATCCTACGAGCAGTACTTC.

Note on this clone: At one boundary the junction diverges from the germline segment, which might be a read error. V usage is TRBV27 and J usage is TRBJ1-1, with D unresolved. CDR1 is MNHEY and CDR2 is SMNVEV in the germline V gene (reference sequence). CDR3 length equals 14 residues. As DNA, the CDR3 is TGTGCCAGCAGTTTAATGATAGGCGTACTCACCCCACATTTT. This translates into CASSLMIGVLTPHF.

V usage is TRBV7-9 and J usage is TRBJ1-6; no reliable D call. CDR1 is SEHNR, CDR2 FQNEAQ, per germline (reference sequence). CDR3 length: 12 amino acids. V lost 7 bases and J lost 8, with 9 bases in between. The CDR3 DNA reads TGTGCCAGCACCGCCAGTGATTCACCCCTCCACTTT. This encodes CASTASDSPLHF.

J is TRBJ1-3 and V is TRBV28; no reliable D call. The germline V gene has CDR1 MDHEN and CDR2 SYDVKM. The CDR3 consists of 14 residues. Between the trimmed V and J ends, which lost 5 bases and 2 bases, there was a span of 10 bases. The CDR3 reads CASSLSGPGNTIYF. The CDR3 DNA reads as TGTGCCAGCAGTCTTAGCGGCCCTGGAAACACCATATATTTT.

V gene TRBV6-5 combines with J gene TRBJ2-3; 8 positions agree with TRBD1. V was pared by 3 bases and J by 4 bases, with 3 bases of the junction left unmatched. There are 14 residues in the CDR3. The germline CDR1 and CDR2 sequences are MNHEY and SVGAGI. Here the CDR3 DNA reads TGTGCCAGCAGTTATAGACAGGGGCCAGATACGCAGTATTTT. Translating it yields CASSYRQGPDTQYF.

This chain joins TRBV19 and TRBJ2-7; possibly TRBD1 or TRBD2 for D (5 bases each). Germline CDR1 and CDR2: LNHDA and SQIVND (reference sequence). Trimming removed 4 bases at V and 2 bases at J, with 18 bases between. The CDR3 is 16 residues long. The CDR3 is CASSRPRGTDTYEQYF. The CDR3 DNA follows: TGTGCCAGTAGTAGACCCCGTGGGACGGATACCTACGAGCAGTACTTC.

The rearrangement uses TRBV6-5 and TRBJ1-3; D uncertain. CDR3 length: 15 amino acids. The germline V and J ends were trimmed by 0 bases and 2 bases, with 8 bases remaining between them. Germline-derived CDR1 and CDR2 are MNHEY and SVGAGI. The DNA for the CDR3 is TGTGCCAGCAGTTACTCATCCTCCCCTGGAAACACCATATATTTT. This encodes CASSYSSSPGNTIYF.